A selection of T cell receptor beta chains follows, all from one sample in a study of T-cell memory formation after mild COVID-19. TCRdb recomputed calls from the 5' RACE reads with MiXCR, one row per CDR3 protein. The table shows 110,000 or so distinct CDR3 sequences, with around a fifth occurring only once. Source material: PBMCs or a T cell subset sorted from them (not recorded which). These receptors were collected from a man aged 18 to 30 who had mild COVID-19 (a few samples of this study predate the infection). Cell type and time point are not known. Each CDR3 is given with its conserved first and last residue. D genes are given only for firm matches. Some rows mark clone size as missing; the rest say once, few, many or name a class of expanded clone.

v_gene	j_gene	abundance	d_gene	len	CDR3nt	CDR3aa
TRBV7-9	TRBJ1-1	NA	TRBD1	16	TGTGCCAGCAGCTTTCTTGCAGGGGGCGAGAACACTGAAGCTTTCTTT	CASSFLAGGENTEAFF
TRBV9	TRBJ2-3	few	NA	13	TGTGCCAGCAGCGTAGTTTCGGGGGATACGCAGTATTTT	CASSVVSGDTQYF
TRBV7-9	TRBJ2-3	few	TRBD2	16	TGTGCCAGCACCCTGGGCCGAGCGGGGGTTGGAGATACGCAGTATTTT	CASTLGRAGVGDTQYF
TRBV6-4	TRBJ2-1	medium-sized	NA	14	TGTGCCAGCAGTGAAACAGTAGATTACAATGAGCAGTTCTTC	CASSETVDYNEQFF
TRBV5-1	TRBJ2-4	few	NA	15	TGCGCCAGCAGCCCCGGTTCCGTAGCCAAAAACATTCAGTACTTC	CASSPGSVAKNIQYF
TRBV5-1	TRBJ2-1	NA	NA	16	TGCGCCAGCAGCCCATACGATGCGAGCTCCTACAATGAGCAGTTCTTC	CASSPYDASSYNEQFF
TRBV7-9	TRBJ1-5	NA	NA	14	TGTGCCAGCGTTCACGCAGGGTTTAATCAGCCCCAGCATTTT	CASVHAGFNQPQHF
TRBV7-3	TRBJ2-2	NA	NA	18	TGTGCCAGCAGCCCTGGGGGTGCCTGGCAGGGGTTTACCGGGGAGCTGTTTTTT	CASSPGGAWQGFTGELFF
TRBV9	TRBJ1-6	few	TRBD1	15	TGTGCCAGCAGCGTCCGGGACAGGATTAATTCACCCCTCCACTTT	CASSVRDRINSPLHF
TRBV21-1	TRBJ2-5	few	NA	13	TGTGCCAGCAGCAAAATGGTGGAGGAGACCCAGTACTTC	CASSKMVEETQYF
TRBV6-5	TRBJ2-1	few	TRBD2	14	TGTGCCAGCAGTCTAGCGGGGGCGGTCAATGAGCAGTTCTTC	CASSLAGAVNEQFF
TRBV4-2	TRBJ1-2	NA	NA	14	TGTGCCAGCAGCCAAGAGGGCCTAGACTATGGCTACACCTTC	CASSQEGLDYGYTF
TRBV5-1	TRBJ2-1	many	NA	14	TGCGCCAGCAGCTCCCAGGGGAACTACAATGAGCAGTTCTTC	CASSSQGNYNEQFF
TRBV7-3	TRBJ2-1	NA	NA	16	TGTGCCAGCAGCACGCCTACGGGGACCTCCTACAATGAGCAGTTCTTC	CASSTPTGTSYNEQFF
TRBV7-9	TRBJ2-5	NA	TRBD1	16	TGTGCCAGCAGCTACCCCCCGGGACAGGGGGAAGAGACCCAGTACTTC	CASSYPPGQGEETQYF
TRBV12-3/TRBV12-4	TRBJ2-1	NA	NA	14	TGTGCCAGCAGTATGACAGGAGCATACAATGAGCAGTTCTTC	CASSMTGAYNEQFF
TRBV5-1	TRBJ1-4	few	TRBD1	17	TGCGCCAGCAGCCGCAAGGGACAGTTTTCAACTAATGAAAAACTGTTTTTT	CASSRKGQFSTNEKLFF
TRBV30	TRBJ2-2	few	NA	13	TGTGCCTGGAGCGCAGGGAACACCGGGGAGCTGTTTTTT	CAWSAGNTGELFF
TRBV29-1	TRBJ2-7	NA	NA	13	TGCAGCGTTGAAACACCAGGGAGGTACGAGCAGTACTTC	CSVETPGRYEQYF
TRBV29-1	TRBJ2-5	few	NA	13	TGCAGCGTTGATCCGGGGTTGGTAGAGACCCAGTACTTC	CSVDPGLVETQYF
TRBV4-1	TRBJ2-1	few	NA	15	TGCGCCAGCAGCCAAGAGTTTCAAGTCGGGAATGAGCAGTTCTTC	CASSQEFQVGNEQFF
TRBV9	TRBJ1-2	NA	NA	13	TGTGCCAGCAGCGTAGGTCAGGCCAATGGCTACACCTTC	CASSVGQANGYTF
TRBV29-1	TRBJ1-1	NA	TRBD1	15	TGCAGCGTTGTAGGAGTAGGGACAGGCCGGGCTGAAGCTTTCTTT	CSVVGVGTGRAEAFF
TRBV7-8	TRBJ2-1	few	NA	14	TGTGCCAGCAGCGGAGAGCTGCACTACAATGAGCAGTTCTTC	CASSGELHYNEQFF
TRBV28	TRBJ2-1	few	TRBD2	15	TGTGCCAGCAGTTTGGCAGCGGGGGGGTACAATGAGCAGTTCTTC	CASSLAAGGYNEQFF
TRBV5-1	TRBJ2-3	NA	NA	16	TGCGCCAGCAGCTTGTGGGTCGGGGAGGCCCCGAATACGCAGTATTTT	CASSLWVGEAPNTQYF
TRBV12-3/TRBV12-4	TRBJ1-1	NA	NA	10	TGTGCCAGCGGCGGAGGGAAAGCTTTCTTT	CASGGGKAFF
TRBV7-9	TRBJ2-5	NA	NA	12	TGTACCAGCAGTGAGGGGTTACCGACCCAGTACTTC	CTSSEGLPTQYF
TRBV11-1	TRBJ2-7	NA	TRBD2	13	TGTGCCAGCAGCAGCGGACTAGTCTACGAGCAGTACTTC	CASSSGLVYEQYF
TRBV27	TRBJ2-3	few	TRBD2	14	TGTGCCAGCAGTTGGCGGGGGGGCGGAGATACGCAGTATTTT	CASSWRGGGDTQYF
TRBV6-2/TRBV6-3	TRBJ1-5	few	TRBD1	15	TGTGCCAGCAGTTACTGGCAGGGGGTTAATCAGCCCCAGCATTTT	CASSYWQGVNQPQHF
TRBV4-1	TRBJ2-2	NA	NA	16	TGCGCCAGCAGCCAAATGGGACGTCAGGGCGCCGGGGAGCTGTTTTTT	CASSQMGRQGAGELFF
TRBV7-9	TRBJ2-3	few	NA	16	TGTGCCAGCAGCAGGAGGTCGGGGGGCGCGACAGATACGCAGTATTTT	CASSRRSGGATDTQYF
TRBV2	TRBJ2-7	NA	TRBD2	15	TGTGCCAGCAGTGAAGCGTACAGCGGGGGGTACGAGCAGTACTTC	CASSEAYSGGYEQYF
TRBV4-1	TRBJ2-7	NA	NA	13	TGCGCCAGCAGTCCCCAACTCGGATACGAGCAGTACTTC	CASSPQLGYEQYF
TRBV5-1	TRBJ1-1	NA	NA	14	TGCGCCAGCGGTCCAGTGGGCTTAGCCGCTGAAGCTTTCTTT	CASGPVGLAAEAFF
TRBV13	TRBJ2-2	NA	NA	12	TGTGCCAGCAGCTCGGTCGCCGGGGAGCTGTTTTTT	CASSSVAGELFF
TRBV7-9	TRBJ2-3	NA	NA	14	TGTGCCAGCAGCTTAGAGGCTTACACAGATACGCAGTATTTT	CASSLEAYTDTQYF
TRBV7-9	TRBJ1-3	few	NA	15	TGTGCCAGCAGGCGGACGGACCAGGGTGGAAACACCATATATTTT	CASRRTDQGGNTIYF
TRBV29-1	TRBJ1-2	NA	NA	14	TGCAGCCTGCTGGAACCCACCCGTGCCTATGGCTACACCTTC	CSLLEPTRAYGYTF
TRBV15	TRBJ1-6	NA	TRBD1	15	TGTGCCACCAGCACCTGGGACAGGGATAATTCACCCCTCCACTTT	CATSTWDRDNSPLHF
TRBV3-1	TRBJ1-1	NA	NA	17	TGTGCCAGCGCCCCTGGTCCCCTTTACCTTCGGAGCACTGAAGCTTTCTTT	CASAPGPLYLRSTEAFF
TRBV5-5	TRBJ2-2	NA	TRBD1	15	TGTGCCAGCAGATCCGGGACAGGGGAGACCGGGGAGCTGTTTTTT	CASRSGTGETGELFF
TRBV5-1	TRBJ2-7	few	TRBD1	18	TGCGCCAGCACCCGTCTTGGGTCCGGGACAGGGGGGCCCTACGAGCAGTACTTC	CASTRLGSGTGGPYEQYF
TRBV27	TRBJ1-2	NA	TRBD1	16	TGTGCCAGCAGTGCGAAACGGGACAGGACATACTATGGCTACACCTTC	CASSAKRDRTYYGYTF
TRBV24-1	TRBJ2-5	large	NA	15	TGTGCCACCAGTGATGCAGGGGAGGGTCGGGAGACCCAGTACTTC	CATSDAGEGRETQYF
TRBV5-1	TRBJ2-3	NA	TRBD2	20	TGCGCCAGCAGCTACCGGACTAGCGGGGGGTACGCCCCTAGCACAGATACGCAGTATTTT	CASSYRTSGGYAPSTDTQYF
TRBV19	TRBJ2-2	NA	NA	10	TGTGCCAGTAGCTTCGGGGAGCTGTTTTTT	CASSFGELFF
TRBV7-9	TRBJ2-5	few	TRBD1	14	TGTGCCAGCAGCTTGACGACAGGGCAAGAGACCCAGTACTTC	CASSLTTGQETQYF
TRBV27	TRBJ1-5	NA	NA	17	TGTGCCAGCAGTAGCACCTCGGGGGTCTCCTTCGGTCAGCCCCAGCATTTT	CASSSTSGVSFGQPQHF
TRBV29-1	TRBJ2-5	NA	NA	14	TGCAGCGTTGAGGGCAGGGGAAATGAAGAGACCCAGTACTTC	CSVEGRGNEETQYF
TRBV4-1	TRBJ2-7	few	TRBD1	15	TGCGCCAGCAGCCCTGGGACAGGGCTGGACTACGAGCAGTACTTC	CASSPGTGLDYEQYF
TRBV27	TRBJ2-1	NA	TRBD2	16	TGTGCCAGCAGTTTAGTCCGTAGCGGGGGGTACAATGAGCAGTTCTTC	CASSLVRSGGYNEQFF